This is a list of T cell receptor beta chains from one sample in a study of T cells after yellow fever vaccination. MiXCR, run by TCRdb on the 5' RACE reads, gives a single entry per CDR3 protein. The repertoire consists of 360,000 or so distinct CDR3 sequences, with roughly 10% occurring once and the leading ten covering more than 15%. Sequences were derived from PBMCs, sampled on the day of the first yellow fever vaccination. The receptors come from a man aged 18 to 29 who received the YFV17D yellow fever vaccine. Each CDR3 is given with its conserved first and last residue. The D gene is left open where the match is weak. Expanded clones get a size class; other rows say once, few or many, or leave the size out.

v_gene	j_gene	d_gene	abundance	CDR3aa	CDR3nt
TRBV12-3/TRBV12-4	TRBJ2-6	NA	few	CASSLGRAGANVLTF	TGTGCCAGCAGTTTGGGGCGTGCTGGGGCCAACGTCCTGACTTTC
TRBV18	TRBJ1-2	TRBD1	few	CASSPSGQNYGYTF	TGTGCCAGCTCACCTTCGGGACAGAACTATGGCTACACCTTC
TRBV7-6	TRBJ2-7	NA	few	CASSSGTDDPYEQYF	TGTGCCAGCAGCTCAGGGACCGACGACCCCTACGAGCAGTACTTC
TRBV18	TRBJ1-5	NA	NA	CASSPPGGQPQHF	TGTGCCAGCTCACCACCGGGGGGTCAGCCCCAGCATTTT
TRBV7-3	TRBJ2-3	TRBD2	NA	CASSFGGAGFLDTQYF	TGTGCCAGCAGCTTCGGGGGGGCCGGTTTTTTAGATACGCAGTATTTT
TRBV5-4	TRBJ2-7	NA	few	CASRGQRSYEQYF	TGTGCCAGCCGTGGACAACGTTCCTACGAGCAGTACTTC
TRBV5-1	TRBJ1-1	TRBD1	few	CASSAGTGRTEAFF	TGCGCCAGCAGCGCTGGGACAGGGAGGACTGAAGCTTTCTTT
TRBV7-3	TRBJ2-7	TRBD1	NA	CASSLGAGGYEQYF	TGTGCCAGCAGCTTAGGGGCAGGGGGCTACGAGCAGTACTTC
TRBV7-9	TRBJ2-3	NA	many	CASSLALRGTDTQYF	TGTGCCAGCAGCTTAGCGCTCAGGGGCACAGATACGCAGTATTTT
TRBV19	TRBJ1-1	NA	NA	CASSIGGLNTEAFF	TGTGCCAGTAGTATCGGGGGCCTGAACACTGAAGCTTTCTTT
TRBV24-1	TRBJ1-1	NA	few	CATSAGMNTEAFF	TGTGCCACCAGTGCTGGGATGAACACTGAAGCTTTCTTT
TRBV5-1	TRBJ2-3	NA	few	CASSLALSSGTDTQYF	TGCGCCAGCAGCTTGGCCTTATCTAGCGGCACAGATACGCAGTATTTT
TRBV5-1	TRBJ1-1	NA	few	CASSLGPANTEAFF	TGCGCCAGCAGCTTGGGACCCGCGAACACTGAAGCTTTCTTT
TRBV3-1	TRBJ2-1	TRBD2	NA	CASSQPTSGANNEQFF	TGTGCCAGCAGCCAACCGACTAGCGGGGCAAATAATGAGCAGTTCTTC
TRBV7-2	TRBJ1-5	NA	NA	CASSLRGVQPQHF	TGTGCCAGCAGCTTAAGGGGGGTTCAGCCCCAGCATTTT
TRBV28	TRBJ1-5	NA	NA	CASSSHRGRNQPQHF	TGTGCCAGCAGTTCGCATAGGGGTCGCAATCAGCCCCAGCATTTT
TRBV4-3	TRBJ1-1	TRBD1	few	CASSQAWQGGTEAFF	TGCGCCAGCAGCCAAGCGTGGCAGGGGGGGACTGAAGCTTTCTTT
TRBV7-9	TRBJ2-3	NA	NA	CASSLGEARTDTQYF	TGTGCCAGCAGCTTAGGTGAGGCTAGAACAGATACGCAGTATTTT
TRBV28	TRBJ2-7	NA	NA	CASSLPGASSYEQYF	TGTGCCAGCAGTTTACCCGGGGCGAGCTCCTACGAGCAGTACTTC
TRBV7-9	TRBJ2-1	NA	few	CASSRMSGSSYNEQFF	TGTGCCAGCAGCCGTATGAGCGGAAGCTCCTACAATGAGCAGTTCTTC
TRBV20-1	TRBJ2-2	NA	NA	CSARILAGELFF	TGCAGTGCTAGAATTTTGGCGGGGGAGCTGTTTTTT
TRBV28	TRBJ2-6	TRBD1	NA	CASRSGQGFSGANVLTF	TGTGCCAGCAGGTCCGGACAGGGATTCTCTGGGGCCAACGTCCTGACTTTC
TRBV19	TRBJ2-3	NA	few	CASRKRGTDTQYF	TGTGCCAGCCGAAAGCGGGGCACAGATACGCAGTATTTT
TRBV5-1	TRBJ2-3	TRBD1	NA	CASSLDGTGEDTQYF	TGCGCCAGCAGCTTGGACGGGACAGGGGAGGATACGCAGTATTTT
TRBV5-1	TRBJ2-6	NA	NA	CASSLSVATGANVLTF	TGCGCCAGCAGCTTGTCTGTGGCAACTGGGGCCAACGTCCTGACTTTC